Listed below are T cell receptor beta chains from one sample, sequenced in a study of blood T cell repertoires in COVID-19. TCRdb's copy holds only in-frame clones and misses some; the assay was immunoSEQ multiplex PCR. This table holds approximately 100,000 clones, around nine tenths found once. Sequencing was performed on peripheral blood. The receptors derive from a human donor in a cohort sampled during active COVID-19. Each CDR3 is given with its conserved first and last residue.

V gene | CDR3 protein
TRBV7-9 | CASSPDFGTSTYEQYF
TRBV24-1 | CATSPGTGGNGKPQHF
TRBV7-3 | CASSSTGGLNEQFF
TRBV4-2 | CASSQDWGGGGRDSQETQYF
TRBV7-2 | CASSLAGGGVNTEAFF
TRBV19 | CASRPVGSGNFNEQFF
TRBV27 | CASRRTGAAGISEKLFF
TRBV9 | CASSVGVARSYNEQFF
TRBV9 | CASSVGGQDTQYF
TRBV5-1 | CASSSTDRVYGYTF
TRBV7-3 | CASSSRDSGSYNEQFF
TRBV2 | CASILNRIGYGYTF
TRBV29-1 | CSVAPGTLQGEQYF
TRBV19 | CASISYNEQFF
TRBV6-5 | CASSYLGVRVEKLFF
TRBV5-6 | CASSYRDRVAGGYEQYF
TRBV3-1/TRBV3-2 | CASSLGNPAKNIQYF
TRBV5-4 | CASSIKGQGAMRATF
TRBV19 | CASSIFIPGSPAGFSSNYGYTF
TRBV7-3 | CASSPNPTGLLGEQYF
TRBV7-9 | CASSLQDNEQFF
TRBV3-1/TRBV3-2 | CASSHGGGVGETQYF
TRBV5-1 | CASSFMTHGNSQETQYF
TRBV6-5 | CASWNPGNYEQYF
TRBV5-1 | CASSLRGYSGRVGELFF
TRBV7-2 | CASSLQGDSYNEQFF
TRBV19 | CASSTQGDYGYTF
TRBV3-1/TRBV3-2 | CASSLGQGRTEAFF
TRBV3-1/TRBV3-2 | CASSRGQLEQYF
TRBV7-2 | CASSREVGTGYSGYTF
TRBV11-3 | CASSLGGYQGDNEQFF
TRBV4-2 | CASSQDSSGAYNEQFF
TRBV24-1 | CATSDSGTTYEQYF
TRBV5-6 | CASSTGTMTYEQYF
TRBV29-1 | CSVEGVQGLGYGYTF
TRBV7-9 | CASSGGRGKAYEQYF
TRBV7-2 | CASSPVGGSYEQYF
TRBV3-1/TRBV3-2 | CASSHGLASRPDTQYF
TRBV12-3/TRBV12-4 | CASSLVNSPLHF